This T cell receptor (beta chain) was found in a study of breast tumors, draining lymph nodes, adjacent tissues. Findings of the study overall: Compared with basal-like, luminal-like tumors shared significantly more repertoire with nontumor tissue. Tumor T cell lymph node origin was a supported hypothesis, not proven.

Note on this clonotype: Its antigen is unknown.

TCRdb re-analysed the multiplex PCR reads in MiXCR, keeping a single row per CDR3 protein. The sample records 150,000 to 200,000 distinct CDR3 sequences, roughly a third being singletons. Trimming removed 4 bases from V and 12 bases from J; junction bases left unmatched: 3. CDR1 LNHDA and CDR2 SQIVND come from the germline V gene (reference sequence). The CDR3 covers 12 residues. Axillary draining lymph nodes of breast cancer patients supplied the node samples. The rearrangement links TRBV19 to TRBJ2-2, with 9 bases matching TRBD1. The sample was axillary lymph node tissue. This TCR was recovered from a female donor with breast cancer. Some clones in this sample may be carry-over from other donors' samples. CDR3 coding DNA: TGTGCCAGTAGTAAGGGACAGGGAAAGCTGTTTTTT. Translated: CASSKGQGKLFF.